This T cell receptor beta chain was identified during a study of shared clonotypes between healthy human individuals. Findings and caveats of the study: Rarefaction gave evidence that sorted-subset sequencing remained incomplete despite large depth. Memory subsets generally showed lower estimated richness than naive subsets. Clonotype sharing among donors was thought likely to change with sequencing depth.

This CDR3 is built from 11 residues. The germline CDR1 and CDR2 sequences are DFQATT and SNEGSKA (reference sequence). Trimming removed 0 bases from V and 3 bases from J, with 0 bases in between. Naive CD8 cells lacked CD45RO, underwent positive selection for CCR7 and left out terminally differentiated effector memory CD45RA+ cells. TCRdb's copy holds only in-frame clones and misses some; the assay was immunoSEQ multiplex PCR. This table has approximately 740,000 clones, more than 85% appearing once. With respect to this clone: Its antigen remains unidentified. The sample holds other DNA sequences that translate to the same CDR3.

V is TRBV20-1 and J is TRBJ1-3; D uncertain. Specimen: naive CD8+ T cells sorted from blood. The clonotype comes from a man aged 25-45 years in good health. Written as DNA, the CDR3 is TGCAGTGCTAGAGATGGAAACACCATATATTTT. This gives the protein CSARDGNTIYF.